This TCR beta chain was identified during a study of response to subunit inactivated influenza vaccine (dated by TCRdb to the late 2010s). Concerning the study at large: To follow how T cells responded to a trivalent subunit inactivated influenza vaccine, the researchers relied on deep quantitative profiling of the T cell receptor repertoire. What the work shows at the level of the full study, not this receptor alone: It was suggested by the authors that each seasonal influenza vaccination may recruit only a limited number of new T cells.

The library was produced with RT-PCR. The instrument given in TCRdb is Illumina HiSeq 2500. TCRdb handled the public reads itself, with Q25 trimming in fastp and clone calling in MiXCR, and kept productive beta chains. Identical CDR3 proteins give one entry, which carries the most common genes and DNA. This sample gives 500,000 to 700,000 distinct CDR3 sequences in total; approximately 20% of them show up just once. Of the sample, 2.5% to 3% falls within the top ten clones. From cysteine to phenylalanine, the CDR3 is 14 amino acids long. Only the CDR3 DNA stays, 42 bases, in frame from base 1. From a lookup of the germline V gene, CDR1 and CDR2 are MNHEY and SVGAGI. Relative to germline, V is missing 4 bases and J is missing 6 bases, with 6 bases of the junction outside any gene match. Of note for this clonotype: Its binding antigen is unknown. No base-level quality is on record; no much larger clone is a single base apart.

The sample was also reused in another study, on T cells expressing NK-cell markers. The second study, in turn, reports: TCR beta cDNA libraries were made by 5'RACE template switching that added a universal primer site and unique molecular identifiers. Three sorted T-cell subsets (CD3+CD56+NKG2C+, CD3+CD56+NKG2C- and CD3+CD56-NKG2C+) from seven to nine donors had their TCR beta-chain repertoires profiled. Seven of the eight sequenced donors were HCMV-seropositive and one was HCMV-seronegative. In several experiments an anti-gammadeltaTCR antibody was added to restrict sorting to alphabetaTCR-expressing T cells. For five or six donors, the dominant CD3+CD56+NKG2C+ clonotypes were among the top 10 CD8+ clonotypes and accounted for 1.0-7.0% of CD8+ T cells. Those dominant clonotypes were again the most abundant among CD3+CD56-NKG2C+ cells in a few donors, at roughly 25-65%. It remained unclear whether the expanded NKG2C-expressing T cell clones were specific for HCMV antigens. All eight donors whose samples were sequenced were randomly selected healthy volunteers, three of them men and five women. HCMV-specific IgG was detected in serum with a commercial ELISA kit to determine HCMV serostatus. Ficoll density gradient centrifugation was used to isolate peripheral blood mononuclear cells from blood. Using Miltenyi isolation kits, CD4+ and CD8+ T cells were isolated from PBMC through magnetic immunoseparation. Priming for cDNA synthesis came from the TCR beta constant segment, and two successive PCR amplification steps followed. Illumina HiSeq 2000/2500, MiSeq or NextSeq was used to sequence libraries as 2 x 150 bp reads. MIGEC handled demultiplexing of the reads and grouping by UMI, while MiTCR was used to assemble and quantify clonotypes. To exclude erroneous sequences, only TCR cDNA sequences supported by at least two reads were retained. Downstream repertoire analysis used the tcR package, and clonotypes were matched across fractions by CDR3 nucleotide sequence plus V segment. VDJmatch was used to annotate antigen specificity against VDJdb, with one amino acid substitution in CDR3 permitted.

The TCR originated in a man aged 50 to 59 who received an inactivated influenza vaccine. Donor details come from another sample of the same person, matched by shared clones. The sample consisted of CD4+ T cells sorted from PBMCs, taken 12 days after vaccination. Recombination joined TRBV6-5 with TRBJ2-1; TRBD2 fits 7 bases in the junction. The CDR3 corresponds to CASSSTGEGNEQFF. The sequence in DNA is TGTGCCAGCAGTTCAACTGGGGAGGGCAATGAGCAGTTCTTC.